This T cell receptor (beta chain) was captured by sequencing in a study of cytomegalovirus exposure and HLA in healthy donors. Details on this clone: Its antigen is still unknown.

The primer mix had 60 Vbeta and 13 Jbeta primers. The protocol was immunoSEQ multiplex PCR, while the TCRdb copy is restricted to in-frame clones and leaves out a portion. The data hold roughly 120,000 clones, with over 60% observed a single time. General study findings and limits: Later analysis suggested most CMV-associated TCR beta chains were HLA-restricted.

The ends lost 1 base at V and 7 bases at J; junction bases unmatched: 4. Per germline, CDR1 MGHRA and CDR2 YSYEKL. CDR3 length: 15 amino acids. The gene calls are TRBV4-1 and TRBJ1-6, with 7 bases lining up with TRBD1. The sample consisted of PBMCs. The sequence came from a woman in her 40s in good health and CMV-seropositive. CDR3 nucleotide sequence: TGCGCCAGCAGCCAAGGTAACAGGGGAAATTCACCCCTCCACTTT. This sequence encodes CASSQGNRGNSPLHF.